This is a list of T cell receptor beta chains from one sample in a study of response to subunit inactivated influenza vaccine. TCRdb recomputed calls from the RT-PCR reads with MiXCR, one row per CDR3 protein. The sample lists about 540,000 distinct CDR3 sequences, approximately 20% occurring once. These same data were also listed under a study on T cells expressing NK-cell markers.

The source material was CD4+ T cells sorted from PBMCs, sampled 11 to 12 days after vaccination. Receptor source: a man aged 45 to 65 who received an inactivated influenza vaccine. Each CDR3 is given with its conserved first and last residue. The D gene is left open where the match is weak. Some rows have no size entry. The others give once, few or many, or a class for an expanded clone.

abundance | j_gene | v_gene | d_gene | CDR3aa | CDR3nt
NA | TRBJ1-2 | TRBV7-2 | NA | CASSLGGASLLYGYTF | TGTGCCAGCAGCTTAGGGGGGGCATCGTTACTCTATGGCTACACCTTC
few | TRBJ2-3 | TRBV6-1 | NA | CAGSDPPTGRTDTQYF | TGTGCCGGCAGTGATCCCCCGACAGGGAGGACAGATACGCAGTATTTT
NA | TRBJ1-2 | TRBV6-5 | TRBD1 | CASSSGTGGNNYGYTF | TGTGCCAGCAGTTCAGGGACAGGGGGCAATAACTATGGCTACACCTTC
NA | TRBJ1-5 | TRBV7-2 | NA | CASSSSWGQPQHF | TGTGCCAGCAGCTCTAGTTGGGGCCAGCCCCAGCATTTT
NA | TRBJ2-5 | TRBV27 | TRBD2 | CASSSGLAGVGQETQYF | TGTGCCAGCAGTTCGGGACTAGCGGGAGTGGGGCAAGAGACCCAGTACTTC
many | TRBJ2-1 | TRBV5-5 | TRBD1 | CASSLQGANEQFF | TGTGCCAGCAGTTTACAGGGGGCCAATGAGCAGTTCTTC
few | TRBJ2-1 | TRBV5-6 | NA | CASSFPRDGYNEQFF | TGTGCCAGCAGCTTTCCCCGGGATGGGTACAATGAGCAGTTCTTC
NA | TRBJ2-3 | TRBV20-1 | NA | CSATDRMGTDTQYF | TGCAGTGCAACAGACAGGATGGGCACAGATACGCAGTATTTT
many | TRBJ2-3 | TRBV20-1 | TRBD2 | CSARDRLAGGLSTDTQYF | TGCAGTGCTAGAGATCGACTAGCGGGGGGTCTCAGCACAGATACGCAGTATTTT
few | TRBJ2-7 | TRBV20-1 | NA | CSASPSQGTLGEQYF | TGCAGTGCTAGTCCAAGTCAGGGGACTTTGGGCGAGCAGTACTTC
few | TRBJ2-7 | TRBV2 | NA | CASSGGGHLYEQYF | TGTGCCAGCAGTGGAGGGGGGCACCTCTACGAGCAGTACTTC
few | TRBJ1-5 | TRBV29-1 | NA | CSAQRDSNQPQHF | TGCAGCGCGCAAAGGGATAGCAATCAGCCCCAGCATTTT
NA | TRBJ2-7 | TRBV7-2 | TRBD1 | CASSLLPGTDYEQYF | TGTGCCAGCAGCCTTTTACCCGGGACAGATTACGAGCAGTACTTC
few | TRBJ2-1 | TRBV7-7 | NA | CASSLAQGPPYNEQFF | TGTGCTAGCAGCTTAGCGCAGGGACCTCCCTACAATGAGCAGTTCTTC
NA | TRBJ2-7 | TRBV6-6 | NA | CASRRDRHYEQYF | TGTGCCAGCAGGCGCGACAGGCACTACGAGCAGTACTTC
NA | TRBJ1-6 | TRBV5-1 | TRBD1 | CASSLEQGTGSPLHF | TGCGCCAGCAGCTTGGAACAGGGGACGGGTTCACCCCTCCACTTT
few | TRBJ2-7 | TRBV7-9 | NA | CASSSITYEQYF | TGTGCCAGCAGCAGCATAACCTACGAGCAGTACTTC
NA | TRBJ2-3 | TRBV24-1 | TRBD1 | CATSAPGQGGDTHYF | TGTGCCACCAGTGCCCCGGGACAGGGTGGAGATACGCACTATTTT
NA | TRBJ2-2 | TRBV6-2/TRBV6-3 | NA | CASSYSNSGELFF | TGTGCCAGCAGTTACTCGAACAGCGGGGAGCTGTTTTTT
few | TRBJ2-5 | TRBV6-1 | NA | CASSETGQETQYF | TGTGCCAGCAGTGAAACAGGGCAAGAGACCCAGTACTTC
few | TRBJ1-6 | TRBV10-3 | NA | CAISESGSSSSYNSPLHF | TGTGCCATCAGTGAGTCGGGCAGCTCGAGCTCCTATAATTCACCCCTCCACTTT
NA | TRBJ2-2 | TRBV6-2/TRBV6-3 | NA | CASRFRRYTGELFF | TGTGCCAGCAGATTTCGGCGGTACACCGGGGAGCTGTTTTTT
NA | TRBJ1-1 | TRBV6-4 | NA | CASSDAVPTFLNTEAFF | TGTGCCAGCAGTGACGCGGTTCCAACGTTCTTGAACACTGAAGCTTTCTTT
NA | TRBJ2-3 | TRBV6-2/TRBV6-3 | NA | CASQLVRASDTQYF | TGTGCCAGTCAACTAGTTCGGGCCTCAGATACGCAGTATTTT
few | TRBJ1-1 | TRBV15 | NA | CATSSGGANTEAFF | TGTGCCACCAGCAGCGGCGGGGCTAACACTGAAGCTTTCTTT
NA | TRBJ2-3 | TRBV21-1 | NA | CASSKPRGTDTQYF | TGTGCCAGCAGCAAGCCCAGGGGCACAGATACGCAGTATTTT
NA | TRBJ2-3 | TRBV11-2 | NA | CASSPSVSGSRRFGTQYF | TGTGCCAGCAGCCCCTCGGTCTCAGGCAGCCGACGGTTCGGTACGCAGTATTTT
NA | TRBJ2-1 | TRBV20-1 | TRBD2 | CSARGQGLAGGPGSYNEQFF | TGCAGTGCTAGAGGCCAGGGGTTAGCGGGAGGGCCGGGATCCTACAATGAGCAGTTCTTC
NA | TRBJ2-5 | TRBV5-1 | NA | CASSLISGAKVETQYF | TGCGCCAGCAGCTTGATTTCAGGGGCCAAAGTGGAGACCCAGTACTTC
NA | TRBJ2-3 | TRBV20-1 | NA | CSANAGKSTDTQYF | TGCAGTGCTAACGCGGGGAAAAGCACAGATACGCAGTATTTT
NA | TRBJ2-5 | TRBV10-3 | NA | CATGGQQETQYF | TGTGCCACCGGGGGACAGCAAGAGACCCAGTACTTC
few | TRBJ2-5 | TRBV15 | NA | CATSRPGQSLGETQYF | TGTGCCACCAGCAGACCTGGACAGAGCCTGGGGGAGACCCAGTACTTC
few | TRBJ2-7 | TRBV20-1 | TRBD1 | CSAPGQGRLLYEQYF | TGCAGTGCCCCTGGACAGGGCCGATTACTCTACGAGCAGTACTTC
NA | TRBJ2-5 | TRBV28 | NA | CASSFTGAQETQYF | TGTGCCAGCAGTTTTACAGGAGCCCAAGAGACCCAGTACTTC
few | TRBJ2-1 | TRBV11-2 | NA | CASSSMAGYNEQFF | TGTGCCAGCAGCTCCATGGCGGGTTACAATGAGCAGTTCTTC
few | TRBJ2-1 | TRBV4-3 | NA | CASSQEAVYNEQFF | TGCGCCAGCAGCCAGGAAGCTGTCTACAATGAGCAGTTCTTC
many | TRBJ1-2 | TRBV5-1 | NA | CASSPTGANYGYTF | TGCGCCAGCAGCCCGACGGGGGCTAACTATGGCTACACCTTC
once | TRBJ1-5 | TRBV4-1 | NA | CASSQDSGGRSFQPQHF | TGCGCCAGCAGCCAAGATTCCGGGGGGCGGTCTTTTCAGCCCCAGCATTTT
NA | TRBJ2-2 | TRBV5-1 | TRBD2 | CASSVSGRGAGELFF | TGCGCCAGCAGCGTTAGCGGGAGAGGAGCGGGGGAGCTGTTTTTT
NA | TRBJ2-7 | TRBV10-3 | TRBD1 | CAITGTGELNEQYF | TGTGCCATCACCGGGACAGGGGAATTGAACGAGCAGTACTTC
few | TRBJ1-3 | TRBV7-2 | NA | CASSPDGVPGNTIYF | TGTGCCAGCAGTCCGGACGGCGTACCTGGAAACACCATATATTTT
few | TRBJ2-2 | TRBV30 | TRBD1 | CACGTGGPGELFF | TGTGCCTGCGGGACAGGGGGCCCCGGGGAGCTGTTTTTT
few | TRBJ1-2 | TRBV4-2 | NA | CASSLRTEDYGYTF | TGTGCCAGCAGCCTCCGGACAGAAGACTATGGCTACACCTTC
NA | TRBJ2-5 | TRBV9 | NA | CASSPRASGYQETQYF | TGTGCCAGCAGCCCCCGAGCCAGCGGTTACCAAGAGACCCAGTACTTC
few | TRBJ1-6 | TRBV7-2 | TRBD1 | CASRQPGQNSPLHF | TGTGCCAGCAGACAACCGGGACAGAATTCACCCCTCCACTTT
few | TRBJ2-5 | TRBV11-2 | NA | CASSSDTYQETQYF | TGTGCCAGCAGCTCAGACACGTACCAAGAGACCCAGTACTTC
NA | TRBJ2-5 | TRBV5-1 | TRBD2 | CASSTDQLARETQYF | TGCGCCAGCAGCACCGATCAACTAGCGCGGGAGACCCAGTACTTC
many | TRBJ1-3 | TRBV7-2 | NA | CASSLGGSGNTIYF | TGTGCCAGCAGCTTGGGGGGGTCTGGAAACACCATATATTTT
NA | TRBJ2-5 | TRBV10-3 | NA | CAADGGPGETQYF | TGTGCCGCGGACGGGGGGCCGGGAGAGACCCAGTACTTC
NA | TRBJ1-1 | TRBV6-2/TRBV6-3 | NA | CASSYSSRGSMNTEAFF | TGTGCCAGCAGTTACTCGTCGAGGGGGAGCATGAACACTGAAGCTTTCTTT
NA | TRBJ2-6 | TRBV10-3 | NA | CAISGGTADSGANVLTF | TGTGCCATCAGTGGAGGGACTGCTGACTCTGGGGCCAACGTCCTGACTTTC
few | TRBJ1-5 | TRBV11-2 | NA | CASSLEGQSNQPQHF | TGTGCCAGCAGCTTAGAGGGGCAGAGCAATCAGCCCCAGCATTTT
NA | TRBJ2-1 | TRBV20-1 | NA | CRARSAEILDDEQFF | TGCAGAGCTAGGTCAGCCGAGATCCTTGACGATGAGCAGTTCTTC